One sample yielded the 21 T cell receptor beta chains listed below, sequenced in a study of T cell repertoires in cytomegalovirus infection. The antigens of these receptors remain unknown. TCRdb fed the reads into MiXCR, producing one record per CDR3 protein. This sample has approximately 65,000 distinct CDR3 sequences, with 20% found just once. Sequences were derived from CD8+ T cells from cultured PBMCs, sampled from culture after CMV antigen stimulation. The receptor set was obtained from a human donor in good health (CMV status not recorded). Some clones in this sample may be carry-over from other donors' samples.

This clonotype was found a few times. The chain uses TRBV7-3 and TRBJ2-1; 10 nucleotides agree with TRBD2. The CDR3 is made up of 15 amino acids. Germline CDR1 SGHTA, CDR2 FQGTGA. V gave up 2 bases and J gave up 7 bases; unmatched junction bases: 5. In DNA, the CDR3 is TGTGCCAGCAGCTTAGAAGCGGGGGGGCGAAATGAGCAGTTCTTC. It codes for CASSLEAGGRNEQFF.

The chain carries TRBV27 and TRBJ2-5, with D possibly matching TRBD1 (6 bases). In germline, CDR1 is MNHEY, CDR2 SMNVEV (reference sequence). The CDR3 has 15 residues. The germline V and J ends were trimmed by 4 bases and 1 base, with 13 bases remaining between them. The CDR3 sequence is CASSSRDTVQETQYF. CDR3 DNA sequence: TGTGCCAGCAGTTCTAGGGACACCGTCCAAGAGACCCAGTACTTC.

This clonotype was observed a handful of times. The J gene is TRBJ1-1, the V gene TRBV7-2; D unresolved. Germline CDR1 is SGHTA and CDR2 is FQGNSA. V lost 4 bases to trimming and J lost 3 bases, with 9 bases between them. The CDR3 runs 13 residues. CDR3 sequence reads: CASSSRMYTEAFF. The CDR3 nucleotides are TGTGCCAGCAGCTCCCGAATGTACACTGAAGCTTTCTTT.

The chain couples TRBV7-6 to TRBJ2-1, with D maybe TRBD2 (6 bases). The CDR3 totals 13 residues. V was shortened by 5 bases and J by 10 bases, with 15 bases between the two germline ends. Germline V gives CDR1 SGHVS, CDR2 FNYEAQ. The CDR3 sequence: CASSPGLLTEQFF. CDR3 coding DNA: TGTGCCAGCAGCCCGGGACTCCTAACCGAGCAGTTCTTC.

The chain has TRBV7-9 and TRBJ1-1; D is undetermined. The CDR3 has 12 amino acids. Deletions cut 1 base from V and 6 bases from J, with 6 bases between. The germline V gene has CDR1 SEHNR and CDR2 FQNEAQ (reference sequence). The CDR3 DNA reads as TGTGCCAGCAGCTTAGTGTATCCTGAAGCTTTCTTT. This sequence encodes CASSLVYPEAFF.

In this sample, this clonotype turned up a few times. The chain joins TRBV12-3 or TRBV12-4 to TRBJ2-5; D is unclear. The CDR3 runs to 14 residues. The germline V and J ends were trimmed by 3 bases and 2 bases, with 10 bases remaining between them. The CDR3 DNA follows: TGTGCCAGCAGTTTCAGCCCGCATCAAGAGACCCAGTACTTC. This encodes CASSFSPHQETQYF.

This clonotype turned up a few times. The gene calls are TRBV10-3 and TRBJ2-7; D ambiguous. Per germline, CDR1 ENHRY and CDR2 SYGVKD. The V end lost 0 bases, the J end lost 5 bases, and 8 bases lay between the germline ends. The length of the CDR3 is 13 residues. In nucleotides, the CDR3 is TGTGCCATCAGTGAGTCGACGGGTAACGAGCAGTACTTC. This gives the protein CAISESTGNEQYF.

V gene TRBV6-2 or TRBV6-3 combines with J gene TRBJ2-5, with unresolved D. V was cut by 7 bases and J by 2 bases, with 14 bases left in between. CDR3 length: 14 residues. Germline V gives CDR1 MNHEY, CDR2 SVGEGT. The CDR3 nucleotides are TGTGCCAGCACCCTCCTAGGTAGTCAAGAGACCCAGTACTTC. As protein: CASTLLGSQETQYF.

The rearrangement uses TRBV9 and TRBJ2-1; 9 nucleotides agree with TRBD1. Germline V gene data show CDR1 as SGDLS and CDR2 as YYNGEE. This CDR3 is 18 amino acids long. The trim removed 4 bases at V and 4 bases at J, leaving 15 bases unmatched. This CDR3 is CASSHPSGTGRGYNEQFF. The DNA of the CDR3 is TGTGCCAGCAGCCACCCGTCCGGGACAGGGAGGGGTTACAATGAGCAGTTCTTC.

The CDR3 DNA sequence: TGTGCCAGCAGCTTAAAGGGGGTCCGGGTCGGAGGAAACACCATATATTTT. This sequence encodes CASSLKGVRVGGNTIYF. The chain links TRBV7-6 to TRBJ1-3; tentatively, D is TRBD1 (6 bases). The CDR3 contains 17 residues. The V end lost 2 bases, the J end lost 4 bases, and 18 bases lay between the germline ends. Looked up from germline, CDR1 is SGHVS and CDR2 is FNYEAQ.

This chain uses TRBV4-1 with TRBJ2-3, with 7 bases fitting TRBD2. V gave up 1 base and J gave up 2 bases; unmatched junction bases: 6. In germline, CDR1 is MGHRA, CDR2 YSYEKL. The CDR3 is 16 amino acids. CDR3 loop: CASSQVAGLDTDTQYF. CDR3 in DNA: TGCGCCAGCAGCCAAGTTGCAGGACTAGACACAGATACGCAGTATTTT.

This clonotype was counted a few times. The chain has TRBV7-3 and TRBJ2-1; 7 bases match TRBD2. This CDR3 has 15 residues. Germline CDR1 and CDR2: SGHTA and FQGTGA. V lost 6 bases and J lost 5; bases outside the gene matches: 10. CDR3 coding DNA: TGTGCCAGCAGTCAAACGACTAGCCCCAACAATGAGCAGTTCTTC. Its translation is CASSQTTSPNNEQFF.

CDR3 protein: CATSPSFSNQPQHF. The DNA for the CDR3 is TGTGCCACCAGTCCCTCCTTTAGCAATCAGCCCCAGCATTTT. V gene TRBV15 combines with J gene TRBJ1-5; D unresolved. Germline CDR1 LNHNV, CDR2 YYDKDF (reference sequence). The CDR3 contains 14 residues. The V end was cut by 6 bases, the J end by 0 bases, with 9 bases between.

This clonotype was counted a few times. In nucleotides, the CDR3 is TGCAGTGCTCCCGGGACAGGGGCTGCAAATGAGCAGTTCTTC. Translated, it gives CSAPGTGAANEQFF. V gene TRBV20-1 combines with J gene TRBJ2-1; 10 nucleotides match TRBD1. CDR1 and CDR2 (germline): DFQATT, SNEGSKA (reference sequence). This CDR3 spans 14 amino acids. Trimming took 5 bases from V and 7 from J; bases not matched to a gene: 8.

This clonotype was observed a handful of times. The chain links TRBV7-2 to TRBJ2-7; unclear D gene. Germline lookup yields CDR1 SGHTA and CDR2 FQGNSA. CDR3 length: 15 residues. V lost 0 bases to trimming and J lost 0 bases, with 9 bases between them. The CDR3 DNA sequence: TGTGCCAGCAGCTTAGCGTGGACGAGCTCCTACGAGCAGTACTTC. It yields the protein CASSLAWTSSYEQYF.

The chain links TRBV6-5 to TRBJ1-2; tentatively, D is TRBD1 (5 bases). V was cut by 2 bases and J by 4 bases, with 20 bases left in between. CDR1 and CDR2 (germline): MNHEY, SVGAGI. This CDR3 region has 17 residues. In nucleotides, the CDR3 is TGTGCCAGCAGTTACCGTCCCACCGTGGGGGGGACCTATGGCTACACCTTC. This gives the protein CASSYRPTVGGTYGYTF.

The V call is TRBV6-2 or TRBV6-3, the J call TRBJ1-5; perhaps TRBD1 as D (5 bases). This CDR3 spans 15 amino acids. Trimming took off 5 bases at V and 1 base at J, with 12 bases between the two ends. Germline CDR1 is MNHEY and CDR2 is SVGEGT. The CDR3 reads CASSGQGESNQPQHF. The CDR3 DNA sequence: TGTGCCAGCAGTGGGCAAGGGGAGAGCAATCAGCCCCAGCATTTT.

This chain connects TRBV4-3 to TRBJ2-1; D is undetermined. The length of the CDR3 is 16 residues. V dropped 0 bases and J dropped 0 bases, with 9 bases sitting between them. The germline CDR1 and CDR2 sequences are LGHNA and YSLEER. The CDR3 protein is CASSQDRADSYNEQFF. The CDR3 DNA follows: TGCGCCAGCAGCCAAGATCGGGCAGACTCCTACAATGAGCAGTTCTTC.

This clonotype was observed many times. This chain joins TRBV7-8 and TRBJ1-1; D unclear. Germline CDR1 reads SGHVS; CDR2 reads FQNEAQ. The CDR3 contains 13 residues. Trimming removed 5 bases at V and 3 bases at J, with 10 bases between. CDR3 in amino acids: CASSPQGHTEAFF. Written as DNA, the CDR3 is TGTGCCAGCAGCCCCCAAGGGCACACTGAAGCTTTCTTT.

This sequence joins TRBV6-2 or TRBV6-3 and TRBJ2-7; D is undetermined. Per germline, CDR1 MNHEY and CDR2 SVGEGT. Between the trimmed V and J ends, which lost 8 bases and 5 bases, there was a span of 10 bases. The CDR3 is made up of 11 amino acids. The DNA of the CDR3 is TGTGCCAGCGGGTCTATGGACGAGCAGTACTTC. Its protein product is CASGSMDEQYF.

The J gene is TRBJ2-1, the V gene TRBV4-2, with D possibly being TRBD2 (6 bases). Germline CDR1 LGHNA, CDR2 YNFKEQ. Deletions cut 0 bases from V and 6 bases from J, with 9 bases between. This CDR3 spans 14 amino acids. The CDR3 region has the DNA TGTGCCAGCAGCCAAGATGAGCGGGCCAATGAGCAGTTCTTC. This translates into CASSQDERANEQFF.